Each of the 23 T cell receptor beta chains below was sequenced from the same sample in a study of blood T cell repertoires in COVID-19. Sequencing was performed with immunoSEQ multiplex PCR; in TCRdb, only in-frame clones are kept and a portion is missing. The sample consists of some 200,000 clones, 65% to 90% of them appearing once. Input material: peripheral blood. Every receptor here comes from a woman between 65 and 79 years old with COVID-19, enrolled during active disease.

The V gene is TRBV27, the J gene TRBJ1-6, with D possibly being TRBD1 (5 bases). The CDR3 length is 22 residues. CDR1 is MNHEY, CDR2 SMNVEV, per germline (reference sequence). The V gene lost 5 bases and the J gene lost 2 bases, with 31 bases spanning the gap. The CDR3 nucleotides are TGTGCCAGCAGTGTGAACTACAGGAAAACTCACGCTACCCTCCCCTATAATTCACCCCTCCACTTT. This gives the protein CASSVNYRKTHATLPYNSPLHF.

This sequence joins TRBV12-3 or TRBV12-4 and TRBJ1-1; D gene uncertain. The CDR3 spans 13 residues. With 7 bases removed from V and 1 base from J, the gap between germline ends came to 10 bases. The CDR3 sequence: CASTPWANTEAFF. The CDR3 nucleotides are TGTGCCAGCACCCCTTGGGCGAACACTGAAGCTTTCTTT.

The chain links TRBV9 to TRBJ2-1; TRBD1 matches at 8 bases. CDR3 length: 12 residues. Germline lookup yields CDR1 SGDLS and CDR2 YYNGEE. V lost 6 bases to trimming and J lost 6 bases; unmatched junction nucleotides: 2. The CDR3: CASNRGSNEQFF. The DNA for the CDR3 is TGTGCCAGCAACAGGGGGAGCAATGAGCAGTTCTTC.

The V call is TRBV7-2, the J call TRBJ2-1, with 12 nucleotides matching TRBD2. The CDR3 has 17 amino acids. Trimming removed 4 bases from V and 2 bases from J; junction bases left unmatched: 6. Germline CDR1 and CDR2: SGHTA and FQGNSA. The CDR3 loop reads CASSSPRLAGAYNEQFF. CDR3 bases: TGTGCCAGCAGCTCGCCGCGACTAGCGGGAGCCTACAATGAGCAGTTCTTC. The full variable domain, completed using reference TRBV7-2 and TRBJ2-1, is GAGVSQSPSNKVTEKGKDVELRCDPISGHTALYWYRQSLGQGLEFLIYFQGNSAPDKSGLPSDRFSAERTGGSVSTLTIQRTQQEDSAVYLCASSSPRLAGAYNEQFFGPGTRLTVL.

The V call is TRBV6-5, the J call TRBJ1-2; tentatively, D is TRBD1 (5 bases). V was cut by 5 bases and J by 1 base, with 11 bases left in between. The CDR3 covers 14 residues. Germline V gene sequence: CDR1 MNHEY, CDR2 SVGAGI. CDR3 bases: TGTGCCAGCAGTCGCCAAGACAGTAACTATGGCTACACCTTC. This gives the protein CASSRQDSNYGYTF.

This clone appeared a single time. The chain is built from TRBV27 and TRBJ2-3; TRBD2 aligns across 9 bases. V shed 2 bases, J shed 0 bases, and the junction held 9 bases outside the gene matches. The germline V gene encodes CDR1 MNHEY and CDR2 SMNVEV (reference sequence). CDR3 size: 18 residues. CDR3 nucleotides: TGTGCCAGCAGTTTAGGGGGCGGGGGGGGAACTAGCACAGATACGCAGTATTTT. This sequence encodes CASSLGGGGGTSTDTQYF.

This rearrangement joins TRBV6-6 to TRBJ2-5; the D gene is possibly TRBD1 (6 bases). V shed 3 bases and J shed 4 bases, with 15 bases lying between them. CDR1 and CDR2 (germline): MNHNY, SVGAGI (reference sequence). This CDR3 has 15 residues. The CDR3 sequence is CASSYGRGLGETQYF. As DNA, the CDR3 is TGTGCCAGCAGTTATGGCAGGGGATTAGGAGAGACCCAGTACTTC.

The chain is built from TRBV11-3 and TRBJ1-1; tentatively, D is TRBD1 (5 bases). V lost 5 bases and J lost 6, with 7 bases in between. Germline V CDR1 and CDR2: SGHNT, YENEEA. The CDR3 runs 11 residues. The CDR3 region is CASSPGSEAFF. Here the CDR3 DNA reads TGTGCCAGCAGCCCAGGGTCTGAAGCTTTCTTT.

The rearrangement joins TRBV6-5 to TRBJ1-2, with 9 bases that match TRBD1. Germline-derived CDR1 and CDR2 are MNHEY and SVGAGI. V was pared by 0 bases and J by 6 bases, with 8 bases of the junction left unmatched. The CDR3 has 16 amino acids. The CDR3 coding sequence is TGTGCCAGCAGTTACTCGATTTGGACAGGGGTTAATGGCTACACCTTC. Translated: CASSYSIWTGVNGYTF.

The V call is TRBV19, the J call TRBJ2-2, with D possibly TRBD2 on 6 matching bases. V lost 2 bases, J lost 8 bases, and 15 bases lay in between. CDR3 length: 15 residues. CDR1 LNHDA and CDR2 SQIVND come from the germline V gene (reference sequence). The CDR3 sequence is CASSIRRGGAGELFF. Written as DNA, the CDR3 is TGTGCCAGTAGTATAAGGAGGGGAGGCGCGGGGGAGCTGTTTTTT.

CDR3 sequence (DNA): TGTGCCAGCAGCTCCCCGACAGGGAGCAATGAGCAGTTCTTC. It translates to CASSSPTGSNEQFF. The chain is built from TRBV11-3 and TRBJ2-1; TRBD1 matches at 7 bases. The germline V gene has CDR1 SGHNT and CDR2 YENEEA. The junction had 6 bases not matched to a gene; V was cut back by 4 bases and J by 6 bases. The CDR3 consists of 14 residues.

The V call is TRBV11-1, the J call TRBJ2-5; a weak D match, TRBD1 (6 bases). V was clipped by 3 bases and J by 7 bases, with 12 bases between them. Germline V gives CDR1 SGHAT, CDR2 FQDESV (reference sequence). The CDR3 extends over 13 amino acids. Here the CDR3 reads CASSFDRYGTQYF. The DNA of the CDR3 is TGTGCCAGCAGCTTCGACAGGTACGGGACCCAGTACTTC. The full variable domain, completed using reference TRBV11-1 and TRBJ2-5, is EAEVAQSPRYKITEKSQAVAFWCDPISGHATLYWYRQILGQGPELLVQFQDESVVDDSQLPKDRFSAERLKGVDSTLKIQPAELGDSAMYLCASSFDRYGTQYFGPGTRLLVL.

The rearrangement joins TRBV4-1 to TRBJ1-6; 7 nucleotides match TRBD1. The CDR3 runs 17 residues. V lost 0 bases and J lost 6; bases outside the gene matches: 8. Germline V gives CDR1 MGHRA, CDR2 YSYEKL. The CDR3 nucleotides are TGCGCCAGCAGCCAAGATCCAAGACAGGGTTTTAATTCACCCCTCCACTTT. Protein: CASSQDPRQGFNSPLHF.

This clone occurred once. CDR3 coding DNA: TGTGCCAGCAGCCCGGGCGGGGTGGATAATTCACCCCTCCACTTT. It encodes CASSPGGVDNSPLHF. The rearrangement joins TRBV5-4 to TRBJ1-6; D unresolved. The V end lost 4 bases, the J end lost 5 bases, and 13 bases lay between the germline ends. CDR1 and CDR2 (germline): SGHNT, YYREEE (reference sequence). The CDR3 covers 15 residues.

This chain uses TRBV5-4 with TRBJ2-5, with 12 bases that match TRBD2. Germline CDR1 SGHNT, CDR2 YYREEE (reference sequence). This CDR3 contains 17 residues. V lost 3 bases, J lost 4 bases, and 10 bases stayed unmatched. Here the CDR3 reads CASSSKASGGALETQYF. The CDR3 nucleotides read TGTGCCAGCAGCTCCAAAGCTAGCGGGGGGGCATTAGAGACCCAGTACTTC. The variable domain in full, with the rest retrieved from reference TRBV5-4 and TRBJ2-5, is ETGVTQSPTHLIKTRGQQVTLRCSSQSGHNTVSWYQQALGQGPQFIFQYYREEENGRGNFPPRFSGLQFPNYSSELNVNALELDDSALYLCASSSKASGGALETQYFGPGTRLLVL.

The chain uses TRBV19 and TRBJ1-6, with D maybe TRBD1 (5 bases). Germline CDR1 and CDR2: LNHDA and SQIVND (reference sequence). Trimming stripped 3 bases from V and 1 base from J, with 10 bases between. The CDR3 has 16 amino acids. The DNA of the CDR3 is TGTGCCAGTAGTATCCAGGGAGGGTCCTATAATTCACCCCTCCACTTT. Translation gives CASSIQGGSYNSPLHF. Full variable domain (outside the CDR3, taken from reference TRBV19 and TRBJ1-6): DGGITQSPKYLFRKEGQNVTLSCEQNLNHDAMYWYRQDPGQGLRLIYYSQIVNDFQKGDIAEGYSVSREKKESFPLTVTSAQKNPTAFYLCASSIQGGSYNSPLHFGNGTRLTVT.

The V gene is TRBV5-4, the J gene TRBJ2-2; 14 bases align to TRBD2. CDR3 length equals 17 residues. Germline CDR1 and CDR2: SGHNT and YYREEE (reference sequence). V shed 4 bases and J 5 bases; nucleotides not matched to a gene: 7. CDR3 coding DNA: TGTGCCAGCAGCCCCGGGACTAGCGGGAGATTAACCGGGGAGCTGTTTTTT. Protein product: CASSPGTSGRLTGELFF. Filled out from reference TRBV5-4 and TRBJ2-2, the complete variable domain reads ETGVTQSPTHLIKTRGQQVTLRCSSQSGHNTVSWYQQALGQGPQFIFQYYREEENGRGNFPPRFSGLQFPNYSSELNVNALELDDSALYLCASSPGTSGRLTGELFFGEGSRLTVL.

The chain couples TRBV7-2 to TRBJ1-3; 7 nucleotides match TRBD1. The germline V gene encodes CDR1 SGHTA and CDR2 FQGNSA. V shed 5 bases and J 0 bases; nucleotides not matched to a gene: 7. The CDR3 has 16 amino acids. Here the CDR3 DNA reads TGTGCCAGCAGCGTACAGACAGGGTCCTCTGGAAACACCATATATTTT. Encoded protein: CASSVQTGSSGNTIYF.

The chain is built from TRBV10-2 and TRBJ1-5, with D hard to call. The CDR3 is made up of 15 amino acids. Trimming removed 3 bases at V and 9 bases at J, with 18 bases between. Germline CDR1 and CDR2: WSHSY and SAAADI. In DNA form, the CDR3 reads TGCGCCAGCAGTGAAGGCAGGCCCGTGGTCGGGCCCCAGCATTTT. It yields the protein CASSEGRPVVGPQHF.

V and J are TRBV9 and TRBJ2-3, with 14 bases identical to TRBD2. CDR3 size: 17 residues. Germline-derived CDR1 and CDR2 are SGDLS and YYNGEE. Trimming removed 4 bases from V and 2 bases from J; junction bases left unmatched: 6. CDR3 DNA: TGTGCCAGCAGCCGCCGACTAGCGGGAGGGCCCACAGATACGCAGTATTTT. Its protein is CASSRRLAGGPTDTQYF. The whole variable domain, remainder taken from reference TRBV9 and TRBJ2-3, is DSGVTQTPKHLITATGQRVTLRCSPRSGDLSVYWYQQSLDQGLQFLIQYYNGEERAKGNILERFSAQQFPDLHSELNLSSLELGDSALYFCASSRRLAGGPTDTQYFGPGTRLTVL.

The J gene is TRBJ2-2, the V gene TRBV6-6, with 11 positions matching TRBD2. The ends lost 6 bases at V and 5 bases at J; junction bases unmatched: 8. This CDR3 is built from 16 residues. Germline V gives CDR1 MNHNY, CDR2 SVGAGI (reference sequence). The CDR3 spells CASSLLAGEGTGELFF. The DNA for the CDR3 is TGTGCCAGCAGCCTACTAGCGGGAGAGGGAACCGGGGAGCTGTTTTTT.

V usage is TRBV14 and J usage is TRBJ2-5, with TRBD1 identical over 8 bases. Germline CDR1 reads SGHDN; CDR2 reads FVKESK. The CDR3 is made up of 13 amino acids. The trim removed 4 bases at V and 5 bases at J, leaving 3 bases unmatched. CDR3 sequence reads: CASSRQGWETQYF. The CDR3 nucleotides are TGTGCCAGCAGCCGACAGGGGTGGGAGACCCAGTACTTC.

This chain connects TRBV19 to TRBJ2-3; 8 bases map to TRBD1. The trim removed 2 bases at V and 5 bases at J, leaving 3 bases unmatched. CDR1 is LNHDA, CDR2 SQIVND, per germline (reference sequence). This CDR3 spans 14 amino acids. CDR3 coding DNA: TGTGCCAGTAGTATACAGGGGGCCAGAGATACGCAGTATTTT. Residues: CASSIQGARDTQYF.